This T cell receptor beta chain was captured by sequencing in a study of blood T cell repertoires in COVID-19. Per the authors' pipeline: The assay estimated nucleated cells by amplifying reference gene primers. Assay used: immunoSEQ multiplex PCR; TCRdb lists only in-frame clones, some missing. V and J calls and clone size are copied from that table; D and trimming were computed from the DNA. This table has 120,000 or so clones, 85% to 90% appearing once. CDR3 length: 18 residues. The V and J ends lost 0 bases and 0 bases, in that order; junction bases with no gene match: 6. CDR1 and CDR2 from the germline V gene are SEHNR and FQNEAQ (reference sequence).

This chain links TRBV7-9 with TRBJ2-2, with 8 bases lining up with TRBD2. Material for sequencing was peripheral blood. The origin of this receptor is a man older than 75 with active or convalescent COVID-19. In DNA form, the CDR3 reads TGTGCCAGCAGCTTAGCGCCGGGACTAGTTACGAACACCGGGGAGCTGTTTTTT. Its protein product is CASSLAPGLVTNTGELFF.